The 5 T cell receptor beta chains presented below share a single source sample, sequenced in a study of T cell repertoires in cytomegalovirus infection. TCRdb used MiXCR to reprocess the reads, holding one entry per CDR3 protein. The sample lists hundreds of thousands of distinct CDR3 sequences, about a tenth occurring once. The sample was PBMCs. The receptors stem from a human donor in good health (CMV status not recorded). Some clones in this sample may be carry-over from other donors' samples.

This clonotype was detected many times. The genes are TRBV11-2 and TRBJ2-1; 9 bases match TRBD1. CDR3 length equals 14 residues. V shed 9 bases and J 1 base; nucleotides not matched to a gene: 4. Germline CDR1 reads SGHAT; CDR2 reads FQNNGV. CDR3 sequence reads: CASSGQGSYNEQFF. CDR3 DNA sequence: TGTGCCAGTTCCGGACAGGGGTCCTACAATGAGCAGTTCTTC.

This clonotype was detected ten times or more. The chain couples TRBV11-1 to TRBJ2-1; the match to TRBD1 covers 7 bases. From germline, CDR1 is SGHAT and CDR2 FQDESV (reference sequence). V lost 4 bases and J lost 5; bases outside the gene matches: 2. This CDR3 has 13 residues. CDR3 sequence: CASSSQGNNEQFF. In DNA form, the CDR3 reads TGTGCCAGCAGCTCACAGGGGAACAATGAGCAGTTCTTC. Using reference TRBV11-1 and TRBJ2-1 for the parts outside the CDR3, the full variable domain is EAEVAQSPRYKITEKSQAVAFWCDPISGHATLYWYRQILGQGPELLVQFQDESVVDDSQLPKDRFSAERLKGVDSTLKIQPAELGDSAMYLCASSSQGNNEQFFGPGTRLTVL.

This clonotype was detected ten times or more. The chain is built from TRBV29-1 and TRBJ2-3; tentatively, D is TRBD2 (6 bases). Germline V gene sequence: CDR1 SQVTM, CDR2 ANQGSEA. Trimming cost V 0 bases and J 2 bases, with 12 bases left between them. This CDR3 spans 15 amino acids. CDR3 sequence reads: CSVEDAGFTTDTQYF. CDR3 bases: TGCAGCGTTGAAGACGCGGGGTTCACCACAGATACGCAGTATTTT.

V gene TRBV15 combines with J gene TRBJ2-7; D is undetermined. The V gene's germline CDR1 is LNHNV and CDR2 YYDKDF (reference sequence). The CDR3 runs 15 residues. Trimming removed 0 bases from V and 3 bases from J, with 12 bases in between. As DNA, the CDR3 is TGTGCCACCAGCAGAGATCTAAAAAGAGACTACGAGCAGTACGTC. It codes for CATSRDLKRDYEQYV.

This clonotype was observed at least ten times. The chain links TRBV6-2 or TRBV6-3 to TRBJ1-1, with a weak D call TRBD1 (6 bases). Looked up from germline, CDR1 is MNHEY and CDR2 is SVGEGT. CDR3 length: 13 residues. V lost 2 bases and J lost 5, with 9 bases in between. The CDR3 sequence: CASSYTGLTEAFF. As DNA, the CDR3 is TGTGCCAGCAGTTACACAGGGCTAACTGAAGCTTTCTTT.